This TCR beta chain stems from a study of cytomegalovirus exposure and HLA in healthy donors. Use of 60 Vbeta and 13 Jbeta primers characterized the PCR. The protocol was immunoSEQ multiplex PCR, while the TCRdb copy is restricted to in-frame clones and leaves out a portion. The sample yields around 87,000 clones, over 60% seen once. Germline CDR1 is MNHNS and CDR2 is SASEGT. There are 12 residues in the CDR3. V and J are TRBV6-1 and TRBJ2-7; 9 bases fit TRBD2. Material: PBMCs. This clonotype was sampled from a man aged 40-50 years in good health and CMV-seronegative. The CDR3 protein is CASSLERGVLKV. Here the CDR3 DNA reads TGTGCCAGCTCCTTAGAGCGGGGGGTTCTGAAGGTC.